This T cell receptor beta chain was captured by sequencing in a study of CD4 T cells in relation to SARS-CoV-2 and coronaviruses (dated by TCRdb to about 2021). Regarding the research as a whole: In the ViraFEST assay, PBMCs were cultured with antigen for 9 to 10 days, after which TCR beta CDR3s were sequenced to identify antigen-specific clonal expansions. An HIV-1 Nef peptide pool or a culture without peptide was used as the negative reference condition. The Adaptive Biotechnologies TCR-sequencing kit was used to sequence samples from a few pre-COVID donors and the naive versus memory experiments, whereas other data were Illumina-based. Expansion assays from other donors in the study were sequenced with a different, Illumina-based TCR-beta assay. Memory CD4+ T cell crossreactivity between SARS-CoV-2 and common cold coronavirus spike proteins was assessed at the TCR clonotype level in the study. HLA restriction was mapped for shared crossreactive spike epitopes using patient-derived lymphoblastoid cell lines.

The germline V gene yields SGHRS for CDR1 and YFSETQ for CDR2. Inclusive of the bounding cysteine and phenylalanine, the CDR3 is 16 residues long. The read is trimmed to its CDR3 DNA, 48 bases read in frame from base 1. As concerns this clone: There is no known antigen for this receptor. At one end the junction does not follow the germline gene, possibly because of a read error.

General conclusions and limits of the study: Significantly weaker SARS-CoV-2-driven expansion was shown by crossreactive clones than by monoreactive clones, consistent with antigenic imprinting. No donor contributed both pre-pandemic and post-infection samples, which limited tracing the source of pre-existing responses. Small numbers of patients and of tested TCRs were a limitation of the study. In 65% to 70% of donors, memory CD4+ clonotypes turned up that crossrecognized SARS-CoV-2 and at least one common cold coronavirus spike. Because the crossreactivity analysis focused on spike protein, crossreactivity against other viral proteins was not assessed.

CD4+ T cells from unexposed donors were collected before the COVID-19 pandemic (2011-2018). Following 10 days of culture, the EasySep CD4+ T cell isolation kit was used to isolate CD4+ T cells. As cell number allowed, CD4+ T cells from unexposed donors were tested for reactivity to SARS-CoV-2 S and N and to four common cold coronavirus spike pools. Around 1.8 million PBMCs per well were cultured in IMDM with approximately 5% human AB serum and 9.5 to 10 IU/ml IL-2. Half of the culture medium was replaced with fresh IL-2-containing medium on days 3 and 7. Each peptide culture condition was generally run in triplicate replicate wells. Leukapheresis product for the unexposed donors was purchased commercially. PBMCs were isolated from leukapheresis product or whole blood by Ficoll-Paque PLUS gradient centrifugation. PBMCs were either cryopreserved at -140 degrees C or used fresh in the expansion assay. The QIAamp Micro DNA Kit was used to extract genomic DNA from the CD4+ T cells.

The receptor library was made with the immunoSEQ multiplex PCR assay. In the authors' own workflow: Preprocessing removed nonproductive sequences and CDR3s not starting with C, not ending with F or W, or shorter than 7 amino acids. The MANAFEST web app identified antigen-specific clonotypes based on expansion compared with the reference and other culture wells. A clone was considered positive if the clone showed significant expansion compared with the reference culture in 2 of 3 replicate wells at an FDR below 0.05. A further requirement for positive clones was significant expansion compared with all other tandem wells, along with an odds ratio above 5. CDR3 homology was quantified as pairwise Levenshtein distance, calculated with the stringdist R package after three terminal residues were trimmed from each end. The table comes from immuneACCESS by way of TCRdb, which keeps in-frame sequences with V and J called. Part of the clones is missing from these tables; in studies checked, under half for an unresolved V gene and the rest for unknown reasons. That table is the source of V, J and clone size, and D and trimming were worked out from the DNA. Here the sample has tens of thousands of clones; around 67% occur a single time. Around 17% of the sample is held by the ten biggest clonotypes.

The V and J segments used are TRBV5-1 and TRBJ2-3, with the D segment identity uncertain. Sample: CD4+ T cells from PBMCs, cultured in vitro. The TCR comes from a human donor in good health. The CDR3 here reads CASSLEGGQSAETQYF. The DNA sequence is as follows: TGCGCCAGCAGCTTGGAGGGCGGCCAATCCGCAGAGACGCAGTATTTT. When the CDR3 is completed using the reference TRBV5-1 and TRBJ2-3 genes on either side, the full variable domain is KAGVTQTPRYLIKTRGQQVTLSCSPISGHRSVSWYQQTPGQGLQFLFEYFSETQRNKGNFPGRFSGRQFSNSRSEMNVSTLELGDSALYLCASSLEGGQSAETQYFGPGTRLTVL.